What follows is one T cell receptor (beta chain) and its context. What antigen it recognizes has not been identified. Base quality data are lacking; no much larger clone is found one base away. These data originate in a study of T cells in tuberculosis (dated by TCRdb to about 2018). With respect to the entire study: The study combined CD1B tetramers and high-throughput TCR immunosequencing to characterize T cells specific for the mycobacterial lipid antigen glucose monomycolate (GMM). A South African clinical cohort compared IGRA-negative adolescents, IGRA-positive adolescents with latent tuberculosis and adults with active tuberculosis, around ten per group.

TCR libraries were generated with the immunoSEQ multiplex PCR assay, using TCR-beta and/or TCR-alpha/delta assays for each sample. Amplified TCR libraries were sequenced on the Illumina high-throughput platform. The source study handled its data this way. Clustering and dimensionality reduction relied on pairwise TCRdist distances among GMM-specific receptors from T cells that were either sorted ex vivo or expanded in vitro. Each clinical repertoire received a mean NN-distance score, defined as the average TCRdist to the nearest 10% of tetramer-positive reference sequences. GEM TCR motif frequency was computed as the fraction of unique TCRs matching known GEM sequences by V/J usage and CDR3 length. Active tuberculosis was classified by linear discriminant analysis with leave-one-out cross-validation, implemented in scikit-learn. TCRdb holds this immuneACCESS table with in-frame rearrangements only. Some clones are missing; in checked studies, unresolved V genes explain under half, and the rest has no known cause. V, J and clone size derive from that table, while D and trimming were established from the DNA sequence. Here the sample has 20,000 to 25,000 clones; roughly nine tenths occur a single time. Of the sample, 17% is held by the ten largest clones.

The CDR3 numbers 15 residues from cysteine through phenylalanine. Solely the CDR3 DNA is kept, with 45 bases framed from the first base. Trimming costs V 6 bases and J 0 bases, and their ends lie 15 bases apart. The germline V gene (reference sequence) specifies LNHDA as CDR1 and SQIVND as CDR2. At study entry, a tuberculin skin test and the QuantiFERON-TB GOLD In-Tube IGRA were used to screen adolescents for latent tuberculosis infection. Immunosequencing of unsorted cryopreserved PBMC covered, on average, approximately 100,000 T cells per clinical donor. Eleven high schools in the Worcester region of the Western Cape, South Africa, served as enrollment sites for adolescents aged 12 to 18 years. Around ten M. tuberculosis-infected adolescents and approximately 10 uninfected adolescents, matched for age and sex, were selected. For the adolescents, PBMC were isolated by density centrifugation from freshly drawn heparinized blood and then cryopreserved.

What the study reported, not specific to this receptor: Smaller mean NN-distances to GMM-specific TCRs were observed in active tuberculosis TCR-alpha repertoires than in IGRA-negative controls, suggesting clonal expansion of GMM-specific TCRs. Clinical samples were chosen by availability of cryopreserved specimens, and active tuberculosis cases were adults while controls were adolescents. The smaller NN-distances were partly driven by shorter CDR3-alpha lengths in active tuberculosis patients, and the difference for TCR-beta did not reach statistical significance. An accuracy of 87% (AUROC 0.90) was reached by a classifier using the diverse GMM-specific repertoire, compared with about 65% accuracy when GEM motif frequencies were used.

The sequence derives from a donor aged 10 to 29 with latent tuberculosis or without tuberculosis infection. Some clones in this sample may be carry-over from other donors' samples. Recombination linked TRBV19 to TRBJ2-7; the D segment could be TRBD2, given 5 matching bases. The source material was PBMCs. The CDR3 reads CASSRRIDSSYEQYF. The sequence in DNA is TGTGCCAGTAGCCGGAGGATAGATAGCTCCTACGAGCAGTACTTC.